This entry describes one T cell receptor beta chain. Its matching antigen is unknown. This specimen belongs to a study of radiation and T cells in renal cell carcinoma. Per germline, CDR1 SGHRS and CDR2 YFSETQ. Between the trimmed V and J ends, which lost 3 bases and 0 bases, there was a span of 15 bases. The CDR3 extends over 17 amino acids. Here immunoSEQ multiplex PCR was the method, and the copy in TCRdb shows in-frame clones only, minus some. The table shows approximately 150,000 clones, with approximately 86% occurring only once. General observations from the study: No pretreatment tumor biopsies were available for baseline clonotypes. In blood, top tumor clones expanded by 2 weeks, shrinking by 4.

This sample's time point: blood 4 weeks post-SBRT, at nephrectomy. Treatment: 15 Gy SBRT to primary tumor, nephrectomy 4 weeks later. This sequence joins TRBV5-1 and TRBJ2-2; D gene uncertain. This specimen consisted of blood, obtained from a patient whose treatment included radiotherapy and nephrectomy. The source of this sequence is a woman between 45 and 65 years old with renal cell carcinoma. The CDR3 sequence: CASSWPSNGTNTGELFF. CDR3 DNA sequence: TGCGCCAGCAGCTGGCCCTCGAACGGAACGAACACCGGGGAGCTGTTTTTT.